This record looks at one T cell receptor beta chain sequence and its context. Its cognate antigen is unknown. The sequence runs out 3 residues before the end of the CDR3; the remainder is reconstructed from the germline J gene. Control and CVID samples contributed equal amounts of genomic DNA. The method was immunoSEQ multiplex PCR; TCRdb's version includes in-frame clones alone and lacks a portion of them. The sample contains roughly 14,000 clones, none of them singletons. The data originate from a study of T cell clonality in common variable immunodeficiency. Study outcomes and limitations: Common variable immunodeficiency TCR beta sequences reportedly had fewer deletions and N-nucleotide insertions.

In germline, CDR1 is LNHDA, CDR2 SQIVND (reference sequence). The CDR3 is made up of 13 amino acids. V lost 4 bases, J lost 1 base, and 7 bases lay in between. The chain couples TRBV19 to TRBJ1-1; D gene ambiguous. The sequence derives from a human donor with common variable immunodeficiency. The sequencing input was peripheral blood mononuclear cells. The CDR3 DNA, read in part, is TGTGCCAGTAGTAGCCTACCGAACACTGAA. This codes for CASSSLPNTE. The full CDR3 is CASSSLPNTEAFF.